One sample yielded the 14 T cell receptor beta chains listed below, sequenced in a study of blood T cell repertoires in COVID-19. Here immunoSEQ multiplex PCR was the method, and the copy in TCRdb shows in-frame clones only, minus some. This table has some 300,000 clones, more than 75% appearing once. The source material was PBMCs or T cells enriched from blood (not recorded which). These receptors came from a woman in her twenties or thirties who had recovered from COVID-19.

The chain uses TRBV27 and TRBJ1-2; possibly TRBD1 for D (5 bases). The V end lost 5 bases, the J end lost 2 bases, and 15 bases lay between the germline ends. Germline V gene sequence: CDR1 MNHEY, CDR2 SMNVEV (reference sequence). The CDR3 runs 15 residues. CDR3 DNA: TGTGCCAGCAGTCCTCAGGCGACAGCAAACTATGGCTACACCTTC. This translates into CASSPQATANYGYTF.

This chain uses TRBV7-2 with TRBJ2-7, with 7 bases identical to TRBD1. V lost 3 bases, J lost 1 base, and 3 bases stayed unmatched. CDR3 size: 14 residues. Germline values: CDR1 SGHTA, CDR2 FQGNSA. The CDR3 is CASSFTTGSYEQYF. CDR3 bases: TGTGCCAGCAGCTTTACGACAGGGTCCTACGAGCAGTACTTC.

This chain connects TRBV12-5 to TRBJ1-2; D is undetermined. The CDR3 contains 13 residues. The ends were cut back, 2 bases at V and 2 bases at J, with 6 bases in the middle. CDR1 is LGHNT, CDR2 FRNRAP, per germline. The DNA for the CDR3 is TGTGCTAGTGGTTTGATGAGAAACTATGGCTACACCTTC. This sequence encodes CASGLMRNYGYTF.

The chain uses TRBV18 and TRBJ2-3, with 9 bases lining up with TRBD2. This CDR3 comprises 16 residues. The V segment lost 6 bases and the J segment 0 bases; nucleotides outside the gene matches: 7. Looked up from germline, CDR1 is KGHSH and CDR2 is LQKENI. CDR3 nucleotide sequence: TGTGCCAGCTCGCCGCCTCTAGCGGGGAGCACAGATACGCAGTATTTT. Amino acid sequence: CASSPPLAGSTDTQYF.

The chain recombines TRBV27 with TRBJ1-4; no clear D. V was clipped by 2 bases and J by 6 bases, with 10 bases between them. CDR3 length equals 14 residues. Germline V gene lookup returns CDR1 MNHEY and CDR2 SMNVEV (reference sequence). The DNA for the CDR3 is TGTGCCAGCAGTTTAAGAACGCAGGATGAAAAACTGTTTTTT. Protein: CASSLRTQDEKLFF.

The genes are TRBV13 and TRBJ2-1; possibly TRBD1 for D (5 bases). The germline V gene encodes CDR1 PRHDT and CDR2 FYEKMQ (reference sequence). The V and J ends lost 5 bases and 0 bases respectively, with 14 bases between them. The CDR3 covers 16 residues. CDR3 in amino acids: CASSLRGRGSYNEQFF. CDR3 nucleotides: TGTGCCAGCAGCCTTAGGGGAAGAGGCTCCTACAATGAGCAGTTCTTC. Combining the CDR3 with reference TRBV13 and TRBJ2-1 gives the whole variable domain AAGVIQSPRHLIKEKRETATLKCYPIPRHDTVYWYQQGPGQDPQFLISFYEKMQSDKGSIPDRFSAQQFSDYHSELNMSSLELGDSALYFCASSLRGRGSYNEQFFGPGTRLTVL.

Here the CDR3 DNA reads TGTGCCAGCAGTTCCAGGGGGCAGGATCAGCCCCAGCATTTT. It yields the protein CASSSRGQDQPQHF. The J gene is TRBJ1-5, the V gene TRBV27; 8 nucleotides line up with TRBD1. Germline CDR1 reads MNHEY; CDR2 reads SMNVEV (reference sequence). V trimming: 4 bases; J trimming: 5 bases; junction bases outside the gene matches: 4. There are 14 residues in the CDR3.

This clone occurred many times. V is TRBV27 and J is TRBJ2-7, with 7 bases matching TRBD2. The CDR3 length is 14 residues. V lost 5 bases to trimming and J lost 2 bases; unmatched junction nucleotides: 6. Germline CDR1 reads MNHEY; CDR2 reads SMNVEV (reference sequence). CDR3 nucleotides: TGTGCCAGCAGTCAAACTAGCGAGACCTACGAGCAGTACTTC. Translating gives CASSQTSETYEQYF.

CDR3 sequence reads: CSVGPGPGAGNTEAFF. The DNA for the CDR3 is TGCAGCGTCGGTCCGGGGCCAGGGGCGGGGAACACTGAAGCTTTCTTT. The chain employs TRBV29-1 and TRBJ1-1, with D possibly matching TRBD1 (6 bases). This CDR3 is built from 16 residues. Germline V gives CDR1 SQVTM, CDR2 ANQGSEA. Trimming removed 6 bases at V and 1 base at J, with 21 bases between.

The chain links TRBV5-1 to TRBJ2-3, with 10 positions matching TRBD2. J was trimmed by 1 base and V by 2 bases; bases with no gene match: 10. Germline V gene lookup returns CDR1 SGHRS and CDR2 YFSETQ. This CDR3 has 18 residues. CDR3 residues: CASSFQTSGVVGTDTQYF. CDR3 in DNA: TGCGCCAGCAGCTTCCAAACTAGCGGGGTGGTTGGCACAGATACGCAGTATTTT. The full variable domain, rest sourced from reference TRBV5-1 and TRBJ2-3, is KAGVTQTPRYLIKTRGQQVTLSCSPISGHRSVSWYQQTPGQGLQFLFEYFSETQRNKGNFPGRFSGRQFSNSRSEMNVSTLELGDSALYLCASSFQTSGVVGTDTQYFGPGTRLTVL.

The rearrangement uses TRBV28 and TRBJ1-5; D might be TRBD1 (5 bases). The CDR3 consists of 14 residues. The germline gives CDR1 MDHEN, CDR2 SYDVKM. Trimming pared 3 bases from V and 1 base from J, leaving 7 bases between. CDR3 bases: TGTGCCAGCAGTTTCAGACAGAGCAATCAGCCCCAGCATTTT. It specifies CASSFRQSNQPQHF.

The V gene is TRBV4-2, the J gene TRBJ2-2; no definite D call. The CDR3 contains 14 residues. The V gene lost 0 bases and the J gene lost 4 bases, with 6 bases spanning the gap. Germline V gene data show CDR1 as LGHNA and CDR2 as YNFKEQ. The CDR3 DNA follows: TGTGCCAGCAGCCAAGATCGAGGCACCGGGGAGCTGTTTTTT. Translating it yields CASSQDRGTGELFF.

The CDR3 here is CASSHGQNYGYTF. CDR3 coding DNA: TGTGCCAGCAGTCACGGACAGAACTATGGCTACACCTTC. This rearrangement joins TRBV12-3 or TRBV12-4 to TRBJ1-2; maybe TRBD1 (6 bases). The CDR3 runs to 13 residues. The V end was cut by 5 bases, the J end by 2 bases, with 9 bases between.

This chain connects TRBV2 to TRBJ2-2; 12 positions match TRBD1. Germline lookup yields CDR1 SNHLY and CDR2 FYNNEI. Trimming removed 5 bases from V and 4 bases from J; junction bases left unmatched: 8. The CDR3 is 17 residues long. DNA of the CDR3: TGTGCCAGCAGTCACCTGGGACAGGGGGCGGGCACCGGGGAGCTGTTTTTT. Amino acid sequence: CASSHLGQGAGTGELFF.